This record looks at one T cell receptor (beta chain) sequence and its context. These data are taken from a study of preoperative IRX-2 immunotherapy in early breast cancer. The CDR3 covers 18 residues. V was trimmed by 2 bases and J by 2 bases, leaving 19 bases between them. Germline values: CDR1 MNHNS, CDR2 SASEGT. Clones were read by immunoSEQ multiplex PCR, and TCRdb kept only the in-frame ones, dropping some. The sample carries 60,000 or so clones, approximately 94% recorded once. Stated treatment: preoperative locoregional IRX-2 cytokine immunotherapy. The source of this sequence is a human donor with breast cancer. This specimen was collected from a patient treated with IRX-2 immunotherapy. This rearrangement joins TRBV6-1 to TRBJ1-5; maybe TRBD1 (5 bases). The CDR3 sequence is CASSERIQGGGGNQPQHF. CDR3 DNA sequence: TGTGCCAGCAGTGAAAGGATCCAGGGAGGAGGGGGCAATCAGCCCCAGCATTTT.